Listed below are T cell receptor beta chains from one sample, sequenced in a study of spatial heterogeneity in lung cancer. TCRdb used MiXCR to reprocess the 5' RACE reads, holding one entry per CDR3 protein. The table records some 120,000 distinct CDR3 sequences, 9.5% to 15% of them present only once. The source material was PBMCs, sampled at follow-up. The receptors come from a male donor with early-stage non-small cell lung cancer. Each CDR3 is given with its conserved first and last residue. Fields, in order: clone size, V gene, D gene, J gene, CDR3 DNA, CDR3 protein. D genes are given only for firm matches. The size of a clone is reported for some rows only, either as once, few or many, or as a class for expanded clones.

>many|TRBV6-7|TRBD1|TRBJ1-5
TGTGCCAGCAGTAACCCACAGGGGGGCCCAGTCCAGTATCAGCCCCAGCATTTT
CASSNPQGGPVQYQPQHF
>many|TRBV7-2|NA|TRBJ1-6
TGTGCCAGCAGCCTACTGTCAAATTCACCCCTCCACTTT
CASSLLSNSPLHF
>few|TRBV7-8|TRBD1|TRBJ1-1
TGTGCCAGCAGCTTCAAGGACAGGGAAGCTTTCTTT
CASSFKDREAFF
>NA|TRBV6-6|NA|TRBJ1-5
TGTGCCAGCAATGCCGCGGGGCCGAGCAATCAGCCCCAGCATTTT
CASNAAGPSNQPQHF
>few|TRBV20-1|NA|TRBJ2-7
TGCAGTGCTCTCCCCCCCCCAACCTACGAGCAGTACTTC
CSALPPPTYEQYF
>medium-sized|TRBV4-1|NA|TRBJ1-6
TGCGCCAGCAGCCAAGGACAGTATAATTCACCCCTCCACTTT
CASSQGQYNSPLHF
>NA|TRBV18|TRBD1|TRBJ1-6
TGTGCCAGCTCACCAATAAGGACAGGGAATTATTCACCCCTCCACTTT
CASSPIRTGNYSPLHF
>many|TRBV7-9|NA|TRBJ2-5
TGTGCCAGCAGCCGAGGGGCAGAAGAGACCCAGTACTTC
CASSRGAEETQYF
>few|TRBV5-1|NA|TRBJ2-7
TGCGCCAGCAGCTTGCGTCCCCCCACGACAGTCGATTACGAGCAGTACTTC
CASSLRPPTTVDYEQYF
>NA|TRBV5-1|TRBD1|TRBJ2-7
TGCGCCAGCAGCTCAGACAGGGTCTACGAGCAGTACTTC
CASSSDRVYEQYF
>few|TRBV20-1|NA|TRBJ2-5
TGCAGTATGGGCTACCAGGGTGCTGTGAAGACCCAGTACTTC
CSMGYQGAVKTQYF
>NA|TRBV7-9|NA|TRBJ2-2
TGTGCCAGCAGCCCGCCGGCGGACGGGGAGCTGTTTTTT
CASSPPADGELFF
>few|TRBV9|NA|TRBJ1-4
TGTGCCAGCAGCGTAGGGACATCCCAGAGGAATGAAAAACTGTTTTTT
CASSVGTSQRNEKLFF
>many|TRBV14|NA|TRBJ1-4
TGTGCCAGCAGCCAGAATTACTTCCCTAATGAAAAACTGTTTTTT
CASSQNYFPNEKLFF
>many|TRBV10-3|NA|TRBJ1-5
TGTGCCATCAGTGAGTCGAGGGGCTCCAATCAGCCCCAGCATTTT
CAISESRGSNQPQHF
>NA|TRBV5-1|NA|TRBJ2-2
TGCGCCAGCAGCTTGGGGAAGGGGACCGGGGAGCTGTTTTTT
CASSLGKGTGELFF